The rows below give T cell receptor beta chains drawn from one sample of a study of shared clonotypes between healthy human individuals. The method was immunoSEQ multiplex PCR; TCRdb's version includes in-frame clones alone and lacks a portion of them. The data contain approximately 980,000 clones, around three quarters of them singletons. The sequencing sample was made of memory CD4+ T cells sorted from blood. These receptors were taken from a man younger than 35 in good health. CDR3s include the opening cysteine and the closing phenylalanine or tryptophan. D genes are given only for firm matches. Clone sizes are given selectively: once, few, many, or a class where the clone is expanded.

length | J | D | V | size | CDR3 | DNA
17 | TRBJ2-3 | TRBD1 | TRBV10-3 | . | CAISGYSRQGPTDTQYF | TGTGCCATCAGTGGGTACTCCAGACAGGGGCCTACAGATACGCAGTATTTT
13 | TRBJ1-1 | TRBD1 | TRBV4-1 | few | CASSRQGRTEAFF | TGCGCCAGCAGTCGACAGGGGAGGACTGAAGCTTTCTTT
15 | TRBJ1-2 | TRBD1 | TRBV28 | few | CATRGQGVTNYGYTF | TGTGCCACCCGCGGACAGGGTGTCACTAACTATGGCTACACCTTC
16 | TRBJ1-5 | . | TRBV5-4 | . | CASSLMGDLGNQPQHF | TGTGCCAGCAGCCTCATGGGGGATTTAGGAAATCAGCCCCAGCATTTT
14 | TRBJ1-6 | TRBD1 | TRBV18 | . | CASSLGQDNSPLHF | TGTGCCAGCTCACTGGGACAGGATAATTCACCCCTCCACTTT
13 | TRBJ1-1 | . | TRBV6-5 | once | CASSFTRWTEAFF | TGTGCCAGCAGCTTTACCAGGTGGACTGAAGCTTTCTTT
12 | TRBJ1-2 | . | TRBV6-5 | . | CASSYDGRDYTF | TGTGCCAGCAGTTACGATGGTAGGGACTACACCTTC
14 | TRBJ2-7 | . | TRBV7-2 | . | CASSPWTASYEQYF | TGTGCCAGCAGCCCTTGGACAGCCTCCTACGAGCAGTACTTC
15 | TRBJ2-2 | TRBD1 | TRBV18 | . | CASSPVTGDTGELFF | TGTGCCAGCTCACCAGTGACAGGGGACACCGGGGAGCTGTTTTTT
14 | TRBJ1-5 | TRBD1 | TRBV30 | . | CAWSALTGNQPQHF | TGTGCCTGGAGTGCCCTGACAGGGAATCAGCCCCAGCATTTT
15 | TRBJ2-7 | TRBD1 | TRBV28 | . | CASWSPGGGTYEQYF | TGTGCCAGCTGGAGTCCAGGGGGCGGAACCTACGAGCAGTACTTC
14 | TRBJ2-5 | . | TRBV7-9 | many | CASSLGGVQETQYF | TGTGCCAGCAGCTTAGGGGGTGTCCAAGAGACCCAGTACTTC
16 | TRBJ2-3 | TRBD2 | TRBV30 | . | CAWSRSSGGSRDTQYF | TGTGCCTGGAGTCGAAGTAGCGGGGGGTCCCGAGATACGCAGTATTTT
14 | TRBJ1-5 | TRBD1 | TRBV5-1 | . | CASSPGQGDQPQHF | TGCGCCAGCAGCCCCGGACAGGGGGATCAGCCCCAGCATTTT
16 | TRBJ1-6 | . | TRBV19 | . | CASRKERGSYNSPLHF | TGTGCCAGTAGGAAAGAACGGGGCTCCTATAATTCACCCCTCCACTTT
19 | TRBJ1-2 | . | TRBV2 | few | CASSEFLVGVEKNYYGYTF | TGTGCCAGCAGTGAATTTTTGGTAGGGGTCGAGAAAAACTACTATGGCTACACCTTC
13 | TRBJ2-3 | TRBD2 | TRBV7-9 | . | CASSQRETDTQYF | TGTGCCAGCAGTCAGCGGGAGACAGATACGCAGTATTTT
19 | TRBJ2-1 | . | TRBV11-2 | . | CASSLGEVLAPTWRMAQFF | TGTGCCAGCAGCTTAGGGGAGGTCCTAGCCCCTACGTGGCGAATGGCCCAGTTCTTC
15 | TRBJ2-7 | . | TRBV11-2 | once | CASNRDGRGNYEQYF | TGTGCCAGTAACAGGGACGGGCGGGGGAACTACGAGCAGTACTTC
15 | TRBJ2-5 | . | TRBV30 | . | CAWSVGAGLQETQYF | TGTGCCTGGAGTGTAGGGGCGGGACTTCAAGAGACCCAGTACTTC
18 | TRBJ2-3 | TRBD2 | TRBV7-2 | . | CASSQMVTSGSRTDTQYF | TGTGCCAGCAGCCAGATGGTTACTAGCGGGAGTCGGACAGATACGCAGTATTTT
15 | TRBJ2-7 | TRBD1 | TRBV2 | . | CASSLRGGASHEQYF | TGTGCCAGCAGTTTGAGAGGGGGCGCGTCTCACGAGCAGTACTTC
17 | TRBJ1-3 | TRBD1 | TRBV7-9 | . | CASTKWGQGMTGNTIYF | TGTGCCAGCACCAAGTGGGGACAGGGAATGACTGGAAACACCATATATTTT
13 | TRBJ2-5 | . | TRBV19 | . | CASSIQGKETQYF | TGTGCCAGTAGTATCCAGGGAAAAGAGACCCAGTACTTC
15 | TRBJ2-1 | TRBD2 | TRBV10-3 | . | CAISDGTSGSNEQFF | TGTGCCATCAGTGATGGGACTAGCGGAAGCAATGAGCAGTTCTTC
14 | TRBJ1-2 | . | TRBV5-1 | . | CASSPTGKNHGYTF | TGCGCCAGCAGCCCGACCGGGAAAAACCATGGCTACACCTTC
16 | TRBJ1-4 | . | TRBV11-2 | . | CASSSLTGTRGEKLFF | TGTGCCAGCAGCTCCCTCACCGGGACCCGCGGGGAAAAACTGTTTTTT
12 | TRBJ2-1 | . | TRBV2 | . | CASSPARDLEFF | TGTGCCAGCAGTCCGGCCAGGGATCTGGAGTTCTTC
14 | TRBJ1-2 | . | TRBV10-3 | few | CAISENTALGGYTF | TGTGCCATCAGTGAGAACACAGCTCTAGGGGGCTACACCTTC
17 | TRBJ2-3 | TRBD2 | TRBV4-3 | . | CASSQDGLAYTTDTQYF | TGCGCCAGCAGCCAAGACGGACTAGCGTACACCACAGATACGCAGTATTTT
14 | TRBJ2-1 | TRBD2 | TRBV15 | . | CATSVRTSNNEQFF | TGTGCCACCAGCGTTAGGACTAGCAACAATGAGCAGTTCTTC
14 | TRBJ1-5 | TRBD1 | TRBV19 | . | CATERTGGNQPQHF | TGTGCCACCGAGCGAACAGGGGGAAATCAGCCCCAGCATTTT
13 | TRBJ2-7 | . | TRBV30 | . | CACELGQSYEQYF | TGTGCCTGTGAACTTGGACAGTCCTACGAGCAGTACTTC
13 | TRBJ2-5 | . | TRBV30 | . | CAWSPSTQQTQYF | TGTGCCTGGAGTCCGTCGACTCAGCAGACCCAGTACTTC
17 | TRBJ2-3 | . | TRBV5-1 | once | CASSLADLGGFADTQYF | TGCGCCAGCAGCTTGGCCGACCTGGGGGGTTTCGCAGATACGCAGTATTTT
13 | TRBJ2-1 | . | TRBV5-4 | . | CASSLAIVNEQFF | TGTGCCAGCAGCTTGGCTATCGTCAATGAGCAGTTCTTC
14 | TRBJ1-2 | . | TRBV6-5 | . | CASSPRPAIEGYTF | TGTGCCAGCAGTCCACGTCCGGCCATTGAAGGCTACACCTTC
15 | TRBJ2-2 | . | TRBV6-1 | few | CASRTGGAGTGELFF | TGTGCCAGCAGGACCGGGGGCGCAGGGACCGGGGAGCTGTTTTTT
13 | TRBJ2-2 | . | TRBV6-5 | few | CASNYQAGGELFF | TGTGCCAGCAATTACCAGGCTGGCGGGGAGCTGTTTTTT
15 | TRBJ1-5 | . | TRBV6-1 | . | CASSKGWGELQPQHF | TGTGCCAGCTCAAAAGGATGGGGGGAATTGCAGCCCCAGCATTTT
15 | TRBJ2-3 | . | TRBV19 | . | CASSISWTSTDTQYF | TGTGCCAGTAGTATCTCTTGGACTAGCACAGATACGCAGTATTTT
19 | TRBJ1-2 | . | TRBV1 | . | CTSSHAYLYGAGANYGYTF | TGCACCAGCAGCCATGCTTACCTTTATGGGGCAGGAGCTAACTATGGCTACACCTTC
15 | TRBJ2-7 | . | TRBV27 | . | CASSYRVGSSYEQYF | TGTGCCAGCAGTTACAGGGTTGGAAGCTCCTACGAGCAGTACTTC
14 | TRBJ1-5 | . | TRBV7-9 | . | CASNEGTASQPQHF | TGTGCCAGCAACGAGGGGACCGCGAGTCAGCCCCAGCATTTT
10 | TRBJ1-2 | . | TRBV30 | . | CASATYGYTF | TGTGCCTCGGCAACCTATGGCTACACCTTC
14 | TRBJ1-5 | TRBD1 | TRBV30 | few | CACKTGTAGQPQHF | TGTGCCTGTAAAACCGGGACAGCAGGTCAGCCCCAGCATTTT